Below, one T cell receptor (beta chain) is given with its context. Its antigen is as yet unknown. This PCR relied on a set of 60 Vbeta primers and 13 Jbeta primers. Clones were sequenced by immunoSEQ multiplex PCR, and TCRdb holds only the in-frame ones, with some missing. The table shows about 240,000 clones, with 70% to 90% occurring only once. The data stem from a study of cytomegalovirus exposure and HLA in healthy donors. Germline CDR1 is SGDLS and CDR2 is YYNGEE. The junction had 6 bases not matched to a gene; V was cut back by 0 bases and J by 0 bases. The CDR3 has 17 residues. The study, taken as a whole, reports: A list of roughly 160 TCR beta chains associated with cytomegalovirus was given.

The sample consisted of PBMCs. The chain combines TRBV9 with TRBJ2-7; 10 nucleotides align to TRBD2. The sequence was collected from a woman in her sixties in good health and CMV-seropositive. The CDR3 loop reads CASSVGSGRPSSYEQYF. CDR3 bases: TGTGCCAGCAGCGTAGGTAGCGGGAGGCCCAGCTCCTACGAGCAGTACTTC.